The clone carrying this T cell receptor (beta chain) was counted once. Between the trimmed V and J ends, which lost 3 bases and 4 bases, there was a span of 19 bases. Germline V CDR1 and CDR2: MNHNS, SASEGT. The CDR3 totals 18 residues. Libraries were prepared by immunoSEQ multiplex PCR; TCRdb keeps only in-frame clonotypes and omits some of them. The sample lists approximately 45,000 clones; 50% to 75% were seen once. These data are taken from a study of cytotoxic CD8 clonotypes in ibrutinib-treated CLL. Study details: Enrolment comprised about a dozen relapsed/refractory and 15 treatment-naive patients; roughly 17 were IGHV unmutated.

The sequence came from a human donor with chronic lymphocytic leukemia. The sequencing here drew on PBMCs, taken after 24 months of ibrutinib treatment. The rearrangement links TRBV6-1 to TRBJ2-6, with D unresolved. As DNA, the CDR3 is TGTGCCAGCAGTGACTTGACCGCGGCTCCTTTCGGGGCCAACGTCCTGACTTTC. Residues: CASSDLTAAPFGANVLTF.